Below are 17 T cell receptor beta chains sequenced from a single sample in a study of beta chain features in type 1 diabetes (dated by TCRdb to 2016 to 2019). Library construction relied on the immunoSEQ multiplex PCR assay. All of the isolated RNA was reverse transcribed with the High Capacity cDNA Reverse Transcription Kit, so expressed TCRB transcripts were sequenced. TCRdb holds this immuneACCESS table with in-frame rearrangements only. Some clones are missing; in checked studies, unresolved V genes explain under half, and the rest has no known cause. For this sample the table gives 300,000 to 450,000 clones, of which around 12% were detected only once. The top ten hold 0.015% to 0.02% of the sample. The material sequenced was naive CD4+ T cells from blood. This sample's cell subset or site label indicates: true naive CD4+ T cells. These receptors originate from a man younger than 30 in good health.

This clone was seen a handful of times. CDR3 nucleotides: TGTGCCAGTAGCGGGACTTCCCTTCCGCACTTT. It specifies CASSGTSLPHF. This sequence joins TRBV19 and TRBJ1-6, with D perhaps matching TRBD1 (5 bases). In germline, CDR1 is LNHDA, CDR2 SQIVND (reference sequence). The CDR3 has 11 residues. V gave up 6 bases and J gave up 19 bases, with 16 bases separating them.

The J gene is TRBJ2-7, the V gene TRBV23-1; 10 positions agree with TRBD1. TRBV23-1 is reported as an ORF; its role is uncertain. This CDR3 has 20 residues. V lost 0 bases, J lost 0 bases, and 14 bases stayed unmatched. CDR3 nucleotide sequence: TGCGCCAGCAGTCAATCGGAGACAGGGGGCTTCTCCTGGAGCTCCTACGAGCAGTACTTC. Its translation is CASSQSETGGFSWSSYEQYF.

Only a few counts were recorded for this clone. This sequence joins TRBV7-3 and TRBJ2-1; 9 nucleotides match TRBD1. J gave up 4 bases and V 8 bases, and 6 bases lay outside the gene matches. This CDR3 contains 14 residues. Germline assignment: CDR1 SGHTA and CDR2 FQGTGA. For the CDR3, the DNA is TGTGCCAGCTCGAGGGACAGGGAGTACAATGAGCAGTTCTTC. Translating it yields CASSRDREYNEQFF.

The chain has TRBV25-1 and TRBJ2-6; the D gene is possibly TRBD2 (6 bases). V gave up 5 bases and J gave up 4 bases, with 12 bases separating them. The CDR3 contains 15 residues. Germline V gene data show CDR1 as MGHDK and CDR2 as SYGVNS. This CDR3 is CASSPGVSGANVLTF. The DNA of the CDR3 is TGTGCCAGCAGTCCGGGGGTGTCCGGGGCCAACGTCCTGACTTTC.

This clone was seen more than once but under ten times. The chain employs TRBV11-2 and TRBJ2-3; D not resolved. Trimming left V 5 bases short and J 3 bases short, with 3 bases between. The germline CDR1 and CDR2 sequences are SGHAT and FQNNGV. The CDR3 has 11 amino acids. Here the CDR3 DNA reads TGTGCCAGCAGCCAAACAGATACGCAGTATTTT. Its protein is CASSQTDTQYF.

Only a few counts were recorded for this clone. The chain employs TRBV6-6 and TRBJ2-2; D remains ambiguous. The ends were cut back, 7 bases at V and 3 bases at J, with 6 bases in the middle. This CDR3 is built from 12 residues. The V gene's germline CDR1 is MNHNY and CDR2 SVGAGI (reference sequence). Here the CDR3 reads CASNRDTGELFF. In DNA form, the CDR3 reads TGTGCCAGCAATCGGGACACCGGGGAGCTGTTTTTT.

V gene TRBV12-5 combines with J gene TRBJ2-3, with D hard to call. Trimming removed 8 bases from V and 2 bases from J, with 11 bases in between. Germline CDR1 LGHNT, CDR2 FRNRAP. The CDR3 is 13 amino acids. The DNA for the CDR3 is TGTGCTAGTTCCTTAGCAAACACAGATACGCAGTATTTT. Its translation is CASSLANTDTQYF.

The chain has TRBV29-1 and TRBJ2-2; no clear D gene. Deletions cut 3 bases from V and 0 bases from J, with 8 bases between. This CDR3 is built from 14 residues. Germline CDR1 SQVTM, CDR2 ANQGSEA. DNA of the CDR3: TGCAGCGTTGAGGCACAACCGAACACCGGGGAGCTGTTTTTT. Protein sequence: CSVEAQPNTGELFF.

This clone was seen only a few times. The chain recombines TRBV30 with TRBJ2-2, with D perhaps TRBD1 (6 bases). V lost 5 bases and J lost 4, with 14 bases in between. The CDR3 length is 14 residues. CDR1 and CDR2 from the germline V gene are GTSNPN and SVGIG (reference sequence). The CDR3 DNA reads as TGTGCCTGGCTGCGGCAGGGGAGCACCGGGGAGCTGTTTTTT. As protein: CAWLRQGSTGELFF.

For the CDR3, the DNA is TGTGCCAGCAGCCAAGATCGGACAGGGGCGAGTGCCTACACCTTC. Amino acids: CASSQDRTGASAYTF. The J gene is TRBJ1-2, the V gene TRBV4-2; 9 nucleotides agree with TRBD1. Germline values: CDR1 LGHNA, CDR2 YNFKEQ. The CDR3 sequence is 15 residues long. The V and J ends lost 0 bases and 10 bases, in that order; junction bases with no gene match: 9.

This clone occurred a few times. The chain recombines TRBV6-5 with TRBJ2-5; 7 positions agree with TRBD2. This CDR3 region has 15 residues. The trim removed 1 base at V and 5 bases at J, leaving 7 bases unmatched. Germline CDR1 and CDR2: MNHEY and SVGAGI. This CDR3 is CASSYWAGVGETQYF. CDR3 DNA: TGTGCCAGCAGTTACTGGGCGGGGGTGGGCGAGACCCAGTACTTC.

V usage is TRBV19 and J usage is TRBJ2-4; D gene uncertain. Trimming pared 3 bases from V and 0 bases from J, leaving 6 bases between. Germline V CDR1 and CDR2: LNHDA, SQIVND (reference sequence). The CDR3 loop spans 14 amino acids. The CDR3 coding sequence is TGTGCCAGTAGTATTCAGTTAGCCAAAAACATTCAGTACTTC. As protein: CASSIQLAKNIQYF.

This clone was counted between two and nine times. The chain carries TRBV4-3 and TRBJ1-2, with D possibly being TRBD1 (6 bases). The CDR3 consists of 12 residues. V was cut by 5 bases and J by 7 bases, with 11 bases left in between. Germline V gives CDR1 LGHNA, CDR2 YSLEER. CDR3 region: CASSAGAGGYTF. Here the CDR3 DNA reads TGCGCCAGCAGCGCGGGGGCTGGTGGCTACACCTTC.

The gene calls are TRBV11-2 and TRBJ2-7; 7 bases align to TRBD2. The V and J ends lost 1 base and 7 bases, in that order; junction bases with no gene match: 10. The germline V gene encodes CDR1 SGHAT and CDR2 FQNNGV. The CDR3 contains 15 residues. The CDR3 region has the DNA TGTGCCAGCAGCTTAGCTAGCGGCGAAGTGGGAGAGCAGTACTTC. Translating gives CASSLASGEVGEQYF.

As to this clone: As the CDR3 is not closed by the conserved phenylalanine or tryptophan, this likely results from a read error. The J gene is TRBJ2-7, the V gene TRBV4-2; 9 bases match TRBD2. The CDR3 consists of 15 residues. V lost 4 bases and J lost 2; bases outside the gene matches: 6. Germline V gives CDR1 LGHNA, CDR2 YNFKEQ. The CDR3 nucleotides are TGTGCCAGCAGCCCCAGGACTAGCGAAGCCTACGAGCAGTACCTC. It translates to CASSPRTSEAYEQYL.

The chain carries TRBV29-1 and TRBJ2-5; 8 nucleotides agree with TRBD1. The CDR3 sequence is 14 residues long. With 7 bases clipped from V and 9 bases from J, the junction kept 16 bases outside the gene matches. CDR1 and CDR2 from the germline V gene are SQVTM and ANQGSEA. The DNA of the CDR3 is TGCAGCGGGGTTCCACAGGGGGGCAAGGTTCCCCAGTACTTC. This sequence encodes CSGVPQGGKVPQYF.

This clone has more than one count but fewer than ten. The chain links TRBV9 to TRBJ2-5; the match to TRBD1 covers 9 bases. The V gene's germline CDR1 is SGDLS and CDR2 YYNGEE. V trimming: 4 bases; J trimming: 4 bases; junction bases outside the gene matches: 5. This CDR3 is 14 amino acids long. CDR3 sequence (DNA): TGTGCCAGCAGCCCCGCGGGACAGGGAGAGACCCAGTACTTC. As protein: CASSPAGQGETQYF.